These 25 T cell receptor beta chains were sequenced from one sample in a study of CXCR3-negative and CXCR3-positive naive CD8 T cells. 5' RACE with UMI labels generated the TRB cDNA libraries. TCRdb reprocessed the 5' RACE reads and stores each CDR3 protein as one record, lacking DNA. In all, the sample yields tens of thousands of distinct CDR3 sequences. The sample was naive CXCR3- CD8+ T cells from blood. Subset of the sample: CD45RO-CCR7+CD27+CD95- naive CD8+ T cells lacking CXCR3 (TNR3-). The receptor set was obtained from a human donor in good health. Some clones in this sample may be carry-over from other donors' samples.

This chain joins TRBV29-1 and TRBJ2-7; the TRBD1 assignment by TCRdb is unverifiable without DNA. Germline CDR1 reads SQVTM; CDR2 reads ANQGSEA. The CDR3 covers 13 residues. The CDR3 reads CSVRQGAGYEQYF.

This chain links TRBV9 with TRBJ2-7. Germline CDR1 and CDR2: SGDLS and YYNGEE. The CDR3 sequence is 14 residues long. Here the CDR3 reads CASSVGGDSYEQYF. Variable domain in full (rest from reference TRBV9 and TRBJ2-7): DSGVTQTPKHLITATGQRVTLRCSPRSGDLSVYWYQQSLDQGLQFLIQYYNGEERAKGNILERFSAQQFPDLHSELNLSSLELGDSALYFCASSVGGDSYEQYFGPGTRLTVT.

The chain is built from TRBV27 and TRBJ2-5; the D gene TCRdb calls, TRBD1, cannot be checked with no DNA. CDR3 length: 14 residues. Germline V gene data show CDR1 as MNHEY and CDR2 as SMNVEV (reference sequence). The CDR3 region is CASTQGGPPGAQYF.

The CDR3 loop is CASSILVPLEQFF. The chain is built from TRBV19 and TRBJ2-1. Germline assignment: CDR1 LNHDA and CDR2 SQIVND (reference sequence). This CDR3 contains 13 residues.

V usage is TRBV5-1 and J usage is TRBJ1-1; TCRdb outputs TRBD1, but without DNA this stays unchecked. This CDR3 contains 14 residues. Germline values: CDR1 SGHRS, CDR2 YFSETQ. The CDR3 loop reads CASSYRDRNTEAFF. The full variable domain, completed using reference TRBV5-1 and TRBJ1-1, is KAGVTQTPRYLIKTRGQQVTLSCSPISGHRSVSWYQQTPGQGLQFLFEYFSETQRNKGNFPGRFSGRQFSNSRSEMNVSTLELGDSALYLCASSYRDRNTEAFFGQGTRLTVV.

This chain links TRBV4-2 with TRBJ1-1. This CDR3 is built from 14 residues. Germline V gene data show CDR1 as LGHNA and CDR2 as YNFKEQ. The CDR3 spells CASSQDRGNTEAFF.

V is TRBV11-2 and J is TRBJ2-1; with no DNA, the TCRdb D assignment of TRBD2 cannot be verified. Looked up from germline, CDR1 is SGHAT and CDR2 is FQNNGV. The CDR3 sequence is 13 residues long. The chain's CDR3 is CASSLGTSGGQFF. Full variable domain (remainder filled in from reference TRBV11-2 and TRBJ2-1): EAGVAQSPRYKIIEKRQSVAFWCNPISGHATLYWYQQILGQGPKLLIQFQNNGVVDDSQLPKDRFSAERLKGVDSTLKIQPAKLEDSAVYLCASSLGTSGGQFFGPGTRLTVL.

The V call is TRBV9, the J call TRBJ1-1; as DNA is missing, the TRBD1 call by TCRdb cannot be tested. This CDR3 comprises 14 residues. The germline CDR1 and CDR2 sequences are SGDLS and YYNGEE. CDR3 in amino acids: CASSKTGLHTEAFF.

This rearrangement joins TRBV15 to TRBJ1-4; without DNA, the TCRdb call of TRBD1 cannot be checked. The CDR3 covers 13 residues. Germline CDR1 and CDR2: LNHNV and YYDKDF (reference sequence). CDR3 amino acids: CATSGWDDEKLFF.

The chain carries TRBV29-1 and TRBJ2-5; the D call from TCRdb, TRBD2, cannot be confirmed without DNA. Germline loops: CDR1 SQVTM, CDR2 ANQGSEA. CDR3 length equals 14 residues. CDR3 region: CSVELAGLQETQYF.

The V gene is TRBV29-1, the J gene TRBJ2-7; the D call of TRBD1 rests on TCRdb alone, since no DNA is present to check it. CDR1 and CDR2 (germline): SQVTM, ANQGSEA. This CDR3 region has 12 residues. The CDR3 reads CSVVQGAYEQYF.

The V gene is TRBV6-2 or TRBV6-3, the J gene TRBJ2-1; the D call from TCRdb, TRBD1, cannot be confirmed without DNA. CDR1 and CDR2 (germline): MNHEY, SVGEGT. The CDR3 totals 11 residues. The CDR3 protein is CASSPGPEQFF.

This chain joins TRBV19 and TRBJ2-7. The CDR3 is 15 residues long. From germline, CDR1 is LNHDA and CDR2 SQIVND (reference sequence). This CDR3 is CASSIFGYPSYEQYF.

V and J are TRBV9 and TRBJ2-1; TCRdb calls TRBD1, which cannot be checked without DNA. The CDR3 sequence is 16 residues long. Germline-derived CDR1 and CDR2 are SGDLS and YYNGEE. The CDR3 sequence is CASSLGWTTPYNEQFF.

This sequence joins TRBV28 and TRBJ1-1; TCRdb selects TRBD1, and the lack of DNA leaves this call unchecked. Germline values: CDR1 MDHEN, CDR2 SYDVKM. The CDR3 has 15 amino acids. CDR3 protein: CASSLTGVLSTEAFF.

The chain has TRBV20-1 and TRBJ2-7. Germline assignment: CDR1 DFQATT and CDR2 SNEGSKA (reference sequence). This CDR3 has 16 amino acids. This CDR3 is CSARDLASGESYEQYF.

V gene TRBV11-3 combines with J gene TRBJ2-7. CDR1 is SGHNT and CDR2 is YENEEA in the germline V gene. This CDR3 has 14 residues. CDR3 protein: CASSLVGTSYEQYF.

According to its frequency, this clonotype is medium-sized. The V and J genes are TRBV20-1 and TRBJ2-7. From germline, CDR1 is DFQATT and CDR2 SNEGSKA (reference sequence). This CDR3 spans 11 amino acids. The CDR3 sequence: CSAIPYYEQYF.

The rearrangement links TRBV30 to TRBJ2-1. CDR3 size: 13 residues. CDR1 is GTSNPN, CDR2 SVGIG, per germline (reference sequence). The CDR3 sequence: CAWFELGNNEQFF.

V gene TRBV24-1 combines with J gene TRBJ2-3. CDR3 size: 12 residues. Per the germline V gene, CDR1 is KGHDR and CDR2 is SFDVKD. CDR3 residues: CATSDFHELQYF.

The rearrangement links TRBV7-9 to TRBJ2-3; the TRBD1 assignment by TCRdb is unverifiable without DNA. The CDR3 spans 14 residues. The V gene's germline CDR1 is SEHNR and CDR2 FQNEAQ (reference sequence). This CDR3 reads CASIERGRTDTQYF.

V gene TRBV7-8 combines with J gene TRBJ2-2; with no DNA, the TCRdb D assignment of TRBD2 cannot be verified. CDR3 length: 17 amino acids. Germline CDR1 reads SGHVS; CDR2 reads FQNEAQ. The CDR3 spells CASSSPEGHPNTGELFF. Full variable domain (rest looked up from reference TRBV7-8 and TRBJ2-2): GAGVSQSPRYKVAKRGQDVALRCDPISGHVSLFWYQQALGQGPEFLTYFQNEAQLDKSGLPSDRFFAERPEGSVSTLKIQRTQQEDSAVYLCASSSPEGHPNTGELFFGEGSRLTVL.

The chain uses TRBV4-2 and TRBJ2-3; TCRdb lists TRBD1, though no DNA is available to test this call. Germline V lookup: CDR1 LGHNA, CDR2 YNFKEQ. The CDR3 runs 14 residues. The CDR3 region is CASSQAGSSDTQYF.

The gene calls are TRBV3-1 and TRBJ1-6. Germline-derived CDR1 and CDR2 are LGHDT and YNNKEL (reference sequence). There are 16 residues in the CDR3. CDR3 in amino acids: CASSQPRPDGDSPLHF.

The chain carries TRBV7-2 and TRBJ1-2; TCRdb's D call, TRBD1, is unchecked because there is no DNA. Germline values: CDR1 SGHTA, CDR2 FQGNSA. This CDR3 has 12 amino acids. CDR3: CASRPTGGGYTF.